This passage covers 22 T cell receptor beta chains from one sample sequenced in a study of T cells in Graves' hyperthyroidism and ophthalmopathy. RNA transcripts yielded amplified TCR beta CDR3 regions. TCR CDR3 regions were first amplified by RT-PCR with HTBI primers. TCRdb reanalysed the multiplex PCR reads using MiXCR and keeps one entry per CDR3 protein. The sample includes approximately 330,000 distinct CDR3 sequences, approximately 18% of them seen just once. The sample was blood. These receptors all come from a woman aged 50 to 60 with Graves' hyperthyroidism.

This chain connects TRBV12-3 or TRBV12-4 to TRBJ2-1; 7 bases map to TRBD1. There are 15 residues in the CDR3. V dropped 3 bases and J dropped 5; count of bases not matched to a gene: 7. The CDR3 here is CASSFLTGRNNEQFF. CDR3 nucleotides: TGTGCCAGCAGTTTTCTGACAGGGAGAAACAATGAGCAGTTCTTC.

The rearrangement uses TRBV12-3 or TRBV12-4 and TRBJ1-3; D gene uncertain. The CDR3 totals 14 residues. Trimming removed 2 bases from V and 3 bases from J, with 8 bases in between. CDR3 nucleotide sequence: TGTGCCAGCAGTTTAACAGATAATGGAAACACCATATATTTT. The encoded protein is CASSLTDNGNTIYF.

This clonotype was observed a few times. The J gene is TRBJ1-1, the V gene TRBV28, with D tentatively TRBD1 (5 bases). The CDR3 is 15 amino acids. Trimming left V 7 bases short and J 4 bases short, with 19 bases between. Germline-derived CDR1 and CDR2 are MDHEN and SYDVKM. CDR3 sequence reads: CASNPGGGWGTEAFF. The CDR3 coding sequence is TGTGCCAGCAACCCGGGGGGGGGATGGGGCACTGAAGCTTTCTTT.

V and J are TRBV29-1 and TRBJ1-1, with D hard to call. CDR3 length equals 12 residues. Germline CDR1 is SQVTM and CDR2 is ANQGSEA. Between the trimmed V and J ends, which lost 4 bases and 1 base, there was a span of 7 bases. The CDR3 nucleotides are TGCAGCGTTGGACGACAGAACACTGAAGCTTTCTTT. It translates to CSVGRQNTEAFF.

This chain uses TRBV6-2 or TRBV6-3 with TRBJ2-5, with 7 bases matching TRBD2. CDR3 length: 15 residues. CDR1 is MNHEY and CDR2 is SVGEGT in the germline V gene. With V trimmed by 7 bases and J by 4 bases, 12 bases remained unmatched. CDR3 protein: CASIEVAGVGETQYF. CDR3 sequence (DNA): TGTGCCAGCATTGAGGTGGCGGGAGTTGGAGAGACCCAGTACTTC.

At least ten counts were recorded for this clonotype. V and J are TRBV18 and TRBJ2-3; TRBD1 agrees at 7 bases. V lost 3 bases and J lost 2; bases outside the gene matches: 2. The germline gives CDR1 KGHSH, CDR2 LQKENI. This CDR3 is 14 amino acids long. The CDR3 is CASSPDRSTDTQYF. CDR3 DNA sequence: TGTGCCAGCTCACCGGACAGGTCCACAGATACGCAGTATTTT.

V usage is TRBV4-1 and J usage is TRBJ2-1; D perhaps matches TRBD2 (5 bases). Per the germline V gene, CDR1 is MGHRA and CDR2 is YSYEKL. This CDR3 contains 14 residues. With 3 bases removed from V and 7 bases from J, the gap between germline ends came to 13 bases. The chain's CDR3 is CASSHPSGRNEQFF. The CDR3 nucleotides read TGCGCCAGCAGCCATCCCAGCGGCCGGAATGAGCAGTTCTTC.

In its sample, this clonotype was seen a few times. At one of its ends the junction is not consistent with the germline gene, which may arise from a read error. The chain is built from TRBV2 and TRBJ1-2; tentative D call: TRBD1 (5 bases). Germline CDR1 and CDR2: SNHLY and FYNNEI. CDR3 length equals 11 residues. CDR3: CASSRGRVFSF. The CDR3 DNA is TGTGCCAGCAGTCGTGGCAGGGTGTTCTCCTTC.

This clonotype occurred many times. J is TRBJ1-5 and V is TRBV6-6; TRBD1 agrees at 9 bases. This CDR3 is 16 amino acids long. Germline V gene lookup returns CDR1 MNHNY and CDR2 SVGAGI (reference sequence). V lost 0 bases to trimming and J lost 4 bases; unmatched junction nucleotides: 4. CDR3 nucleotides: TGTGCCAGCAGTTACTCGGGACAGGGAAAGAATCAGCCCCAGCATTTT. It specifies CASSYSGQGKNQPQHF.

The V and J genes are TRBV2 and TRBJ1-4, with D possibly being TRBD1 (5 bases). Germline assignment: CDR1 SNHLY and CDR2 FYNNEI. V lost 2 bases and J 7 bases, leaving 14 bases between the germline ends. CDR3 size: 15 residues. The CDR3 DNA is TGTGCCAGCAGTGAACCGGAGCAGGGAGGTGAAAAACTGTTTTTT. It codes for CASSEPEQGGEKLFF.

The chain uses TRBV12-3 or TRBV12-4 and TRBJ1-2; D is undetermined. The CDR3 totals 13 residues. The germline V and J ends were trimmed by 2 bases and 6 bases, with 10 bases remaining between them. The CDR3 DNA reads TGTGCCAGCAGTTTATCAGATGCCGATGGCTACACCTTC. Its protein is CASSLSDADGYTF.

The V and J genes are TRBV28 and TRBJ2-7, with D uncertain. The V gene lost 7 bases and the J gene lost 0 bases, with 7 bases spanning the gap. Germline V gene data show CDR1 as MDHEN and CDR2 as SYDVKM. CDR3 length: 12 residues. For the CDR3, the DNA is TGTGCCAGCACCCCCGGCTCCTACGAGCAGTACTTC. This encodes CASTPGSYEQYF.

The genes are TRBV10-2 and TRBJ1-1; 9 nucleotides line up with TRBD1. Germline V lookup: CDR1 WSHSY, CDR2 SAAADI. The ends lost 3 bases at V and 8 bases at J; junction bases unmatched: 7. The CDR3 loop spans 14 amino acids. The CDR3 loop is CASSEPGQGLEAFF. CDR3 nucleotide sequence: TGCGCCAGCAGTGAACCGGGACAGGGATTAGAAGCTTTCTTT.

The gene calls are TRBV12-3 or TRBV12-4 and TRBJ2-3, with TRBD1 matching over 7 bases. The CDR3 is made up of 15 amino acids. Trimming removed 3 bases from V and 4 bases from J; junction bases left unmatched: 7. In DNA form, the CDR3 reads TGTGCCAGCAGTTTGCGTCAGGGGGATGCAGATACGCAGTATTTT. It translates to CASSLRQGDADTQYF.

A few counts support this clonotype. The chain uses TRBV6-1 and TRBJ2-7; the D is unclear. V was trimmed by 2 bases and J by 0 bases, leaving 17 bases between them. Germline CDR1 reads MNHNS; CDR2 reads SASEGT. The CDR3 covers 17 residues. CDR3 region: CASSENLYSANSYEQYV. As DNA, the CDR3 is TGTGCCAGCAGTGAAAACCTATACAGCGCGAACTCCTACGAGCAGTACGTC.

V usage is TRBV4-1 and J usage is TRBJ2-3; TRBD1 is a possible D gene (6 bases). The germline gives CDR1 MGHRA, CDR2 YSYEKL. Trimming left V 5 bases short and J 6 bases short, with 24 bases between. The CDR3 spans 17 residues. CDR3 residues: CASSSESPGVGKDTQYF. Here the CDR3 DNA reads TGCGCCAGCAGCTCCGAGAGTCCAGGGGTGGGCAAGGATACGCAGTATTTT.

This clonotype was seen many times. The chain combines TRBV12-3 or TRBV12-4 with TRBJ1-2; the match to TRBD1 covers 11 bases. After removal of 3 bases from V and 3 bases from J, the junction contained 0 bases not matched to a gene. The CDR3 is 14 residues long. Written as DNA, the CDR3 is TGTGCCAGCAGTTTGGGACAGGGGGACTATGGCTACACCTTC. Translating it yields CASSLGQGDYGYTF.

This clonotype was counted between two and nine times. DNA for the CDR3: TGTGCCAGCAATGAGAGGTCCCACTACGAGCAGTACGTC. Amino acid sequence: CASNERSHYEQYV. This chain joins TRBV12-3 or TRBV12-4 and TRBJ2-7; D gene uncertain. The CDR3 sequence is 13 residues long. V lost 7 bases and J lost 3, with 13 bases in between.

This clonotype was counted many times. The chain recombines TRBV3-1 with TRBJ1-4; weak D call: TRBD1 (5 bases). The germline V gene encodes CDR1 LGHDT and CDR2 YNNKEL (reference sequence). V dropped 6 bases and J dropped 6 bases, with 17 bases sitting between them. The CDR3 sequence is 15 residues long. The CDR3 nucleotides read TGTGCCAGCAGTCCAGGGCGAGGGAACTATGAAAAACTGTTTTTT. As protein: CASSPGRGNYEKLFF.

This clonotype was recorded a few times. The chain employs TRBV12-3 or TRBV12-4 and TRBJ2-7; possible D gene TRBD2, 5 bases. V lost 7 bases, J lost 3 bases, and 16 bases lay in between. The CDR3 has 14 amino acids. CDR3 in DNA: TGTGCCAGCACCCCCCACGAGGGTGGCTACGAGCAGTACTTC. Translating it yields CASTPHEGGYEQYF.

The J gene is TRBJ1-1, the V gene TRBV20-1, with D possibly TRBD1 on 5 matching bases. V dropped 1 base and J dropped 14 bases, with 14 bases sitting between them. CDR1 is DFQATT and CDR2 is SNEGSKA in the germline V gene (reference sequence). This CDR3 is built from 11 residues. DNA of the CDR3: TGCAGTGCTAGAGTTGGGGCCCTCTCGTTCTTT. It translates to CSARVGALSFF.

In its sample, this clonotype was seen many times. The chain joins TRBV3-1 to TRBJ2-3; D not certain. V dropped 0 bases and J dropped 10 bases, with 8 bases sitting between them. This CDR3 is built from 12 residues. Germline CDR1 LGHDT, CDR2 YNNKEL (reference sequence). The CDR3 DNA reads TGTGCCAGCAGCCAAGACAGGCCCCCGCAGTATTTT. Its protein is CASSQDRPPQYF.